The clone carrying this TCR beta chain came up a few times. The antigen remains undetermined. The method was immunoSEQ multiplex PCR; TCRdb's version includes in-frame clones alone and lacks a portion of them. The table has roughly 1,500 clones, 22% seen once; the top ten hold roughly 22%. J lost 3 bases, V lost 5 bases, and 6 bases had no gene match. Per germline, CDR1 SGHNT and CDR2 YENEEA. CDR3 size: 15 residues. This sample is part of a study of T cells in localized non-small cell lung cancer. Whole-study results and caveats: Across samples, adjacent lung featured a median roughly 60 of the top 100 tumor clones.

The TCR was taken from a female donor of 60 years or more with stage II squamous cell lung carcinoma. Sequencing was performed on lung tumor tissue, taken before any cancer treatment. The J gene is TRBJ1-1, the V gene TRBV11-3, with TRBD1 matching over 10 bases. CDR3 DNA: TGTGCCAGCAGCCCAGGGGACAGGGGCGACACTGAAGCTTTCTTT. Translating it yields CASSPGDRGDTEAFF.